What follows are 7 T cell receptor beta chains derived from one specimen sequenced in a study of blood T cell repertoires in COVID-19. TCRdb's copy holds only in-frame clones and misses some; the assay was immunoSEQ multiplex PCR. This sample has over 400,000 clones, with roughly 91% found just once. What was sequenced was peripheral blood. The receptor source for this set is a woman between 45 and 65 years old with COVID-19, enrolled during active disease.

The V and J genes are TRBV3-1 (or the pseudogene TRBV3-2) and TRBJ2-2; 15 nucleotides match TRBD2. There are 19 residues in the CDR3. V trimming: 4 bases; J trimming: 6 bases; junction bases outside the gene matches: 12. Germline CDR1 LGHDT, CDR2 YNNKEL (reference sequence). As DNA, the CDR3 is TGTGCCAGCAGCCGCGGACTAGCGGGGGGGCTCCCATCATCCGGGGAGCTGTTTTTT. Encoded protein: CASSRGLAGGLPSSGELFF.

The chain joins TRBV3-1 (or the pseudogene TRBV3-2) to TRBJ2-1; 10 nucleotides agree with TRBD2. The V gene end was trimmed by 6 bases and the J gene end by 6 bases; junction bases not matched to a gene: 11. Germline V gene sequence: CDR1 LGHDT, CDR2 YNNKEL (reference sequence). CDR3 length: 16 residues. As DNA, the CDR3 is TGTGCCAGCAGACGATTAGCGGGAGGTCCTCGCAATGAGCAGTTCTTC. Translated: CASRRLAGGPRNEQFF.

The J gene is TRBJ1-6, the V gene TRBV9; no definite D call. V was cut by 4 bases and J by 10 bases, with 15 bases left in between. The CDR3 length is 14 residues. From germline, CDR1 is SGDLS and CDR2 YYNGEE. The CDR3 reads CASSYGLGGSPLHF. DNA of the CDR3: TGTGCCAGCAGCTACGGACTGGGCGGCTCACCCCTCCACTTT.

The table lists this clone with a few counts. This chain uses TRBV7-9 with TRBJ2-7; 9 positions agree with TRBD1. J gave up 2 bases and V 5 bases, and 4 bases lay outside the gene matches. Germline lookup yields CDR1 SEHNR and CDR2 FQNEAQ (reference sequence). The CDR3 contains 14 residues. The CDR3 spells CASSRDRVPYEQYF. Here the CDR3 DNA reads TGTGCCAGCAGCCGGGACAGGGTCCCCTACGAGCAGTACTTC.

This chain links TRBV7-6 with TRBJ2-3, with 11 bases aligning to TRBD2. Germline V gene sequence: CDR1 SGHVS, CDR2 FNYEAQ. With 4 bases clipped from V and 2 bases from J, the junction kept 5 bases outside the gene matches. The CDR3 has 16 amino acids. CDR3 sequence (DNA): TGTGCCAGCAGCTCAGTAGCGGGGGGGATCACAGATACGCAGTATTTT. It is translated as CASSSVAGGITDTQYF.

The J gene is TRBJ1-2, the V gene TRBV4-1; D is uncertain. The V and J ends lost 0 bases and 8 bases respectively, with 10 bases between them. CDR1 is MGHRA, CDR2 YSYEKL, per germline. The CDR3 loop spans 13 amino acids. CDR3 nucleotides: TGCGCCAGCAGCCAAGATGGAGTGAACGGCTACACCTTC. It specifies CASSQDGVNGYTF.

The rearrangement links TRBV7-9 to TRBJ2-7, with 8 bases fitting TRBD1. Unmatched junction bases numbered 5, after V lost 4 bases and J lost 6 bases. Per germline, CDR1 SEHNR and CDR2 FQNEAQ (reference sequence). The CDR3 has 13 amino acids. This CDR3 reads CASSWTGSGEQYF. The CDR3 bases are TGTGCCAGCAGCTGGACAGGGTCTGGCGAGCAGTACTTC.